This paragraph covers one T cell receptor (beta chain) sequence. Its antigen is still unknown. No much larger clone is present one base from it, and per-base qualities are unavailable. In the prospective study, participants were about 18 to 90 years old, resided in 25 or so geographic areas of the United States, and were enrolled through a virtual design. Cohort assignment in the prospective study relied on participant-reported clinical history from a screening survey and a study questionnaire. Exposed participants had been in contact, within 2 weeks of entering the study, with a person who had a PCR-confirmed or clinician-diagnosed case of COVID-19. In the prospective study, whole blood, serum and a nasopharyngeal or oropharyngeal swab were collected from each participant by mobile phlebotomists. Prospective study participants could optionally give additional blood draws and questionnaires over a roughly two-month period. Before DNA extraction, prospective study blood samples were shipped either frozen or at room temperature.

This record belongs to a study of blood T cell repertoires in COVID-19 (dated by TCRdb to 2020 to 2021). Study-level background: Samples covering the acute and convalescent phases of COVID-19 were provided by collaborators in the United States, Italy and Spain. The material from the prospective study consisted of cDNA or gDNA derived from T cells, B-cell-depleted T cells, or PBMCs. The dataset comprised deeply sampled blood TCRbeta repertoires from subjects exposed to, actively infected with, or recovered from COVID-19. The repertoires were made available in a free public database intended to serve as a resource for research on the immune response to SARS-CoV-2. Samples were obtained from the ongoing ImmuneRACE study (first 160 participants) and from approximately 1,200 subjects provided by 6 global collaborators. The sample metadata nearly always contained a de-identified subject ID, COVID-19 status, age in years and sex. HLA class I and class II types, where available, came from metadata supplied by the sample provider rather than from assay-based typing.

Study-wide findings and limitations: The quantity of clinical and demographic metadata differed by source and by participant and was supplied without curation.

TCRbeta CDR3 regions were amplified from genomic DNA using the immunoSEQ Assay, a bias-controlled multiplex PCR. For the original study's pipeline: Within the assay, amplification of reference gene primers was used to estimate how many nucleated cells each sample contained. To quantify the absolute abundance of each unique TCRbeta CDR3 rearrangement, sequence reads were collapsed and filtered. For each sample, productive Simpson clonality was calculated by taking the square root of Simpson's diversity index across productive rearrangements. TCRdb obtained this table from immuneACCESS and retained in-frame rearrangements with V and J assigned. These tables miss some clones; where compared with another copy, unresolved V genes account for less than half of the shortfall, and the remainder is unexplained. Clonal size and the V and J genes are those of that table, whereas D and trimming came from the DNA. For this sample there are about 260,000 clones; approximately 90% appear just once. Roughly 2.9% of the sample is taken by the ten largest.

Taken from cysteine to phenylalanine, the CDR3 has 16 residues. CDR3 DNA only is kept here, 48 bases in frame from base 1. V loses 1 base of germline sequence and J loses 5 bases, and the interval between the two ends is 16 bases. CDR1 and CDR2, looked up from the germline V gene, are SGDLS and YYNGEE. The sequence was obtained from a man aged 35 to 55 who had been exposed to COVID-19. The rearranged chain carries TRBV9 and TRBJ2-1; the D gene is perhaps TRBD2, on 7 matching bases. The sequenced sample was PBMCs or T cells enriched from blood (not recorded which). This receptor has the CDR3 CASSVTPGDYDNEQFF. The bases read TGTGCCAGCAGCGTAACACCAGGGGACTATGACAATGAGCAGTTCTTC.